The clone carrying this T cell receptor beta chain was seen just once. The table came from immunoSEQ multiplex PCR; TCRdb's copy has only in-frame clones and leaves some out. This repertoire shows about 80,000 clones, about 92% found once; its top ten account for around 0.4%. The CDR3 is 15 residues long. With 6 bases clipped from V and 5 bases from J, the junction kept 9 bases outside the gene matches. Looked up from germline, CDR1 is LNHDA and CDR2 is SQIVND (reference sequence). These data originate in a study of technical replicates of blood from a handful of donors. Sequencing input: T cells isolated from PBMCs. The receptor was derived from a human donor in good health. The V gene is TRBV19, the J gene TRBJ2-7, with 11 positions matching TRBD1. CDR3 coding DNA: TGTGCCAGTAGACCATCCGGGACAGGGGGGCACGAGCAGTACTTC. It translates to CASRPSGTGGHEQYF.